This record covers a single T cell receptor (beta chain). This clonotype was detected only a few times. Its recognized antigen is unknown. The conserved final phenylalanine or tryptophan is absent from the CDR3, which likely points to a read error. This record belongs to a study of CD8+CD57+ T cells in acquired aplastic anemia (dated by TCRdb to between 2017 and 2018). Background for the entire study: DNA extracted from sorted CD4+ and CD8+ cells had a mean of roughly 3.4 ug, with a range of roughly 0.17 to 27.4 ug. A CD8+CD57+ expansion meant a frequency higher than the mean frequency seen in healthy subjects.

Flow cytometry had shown CD8+CD57+ cell expansion in the patients selected for sequencing. Every patient had a diagnosis of severe acquired aplastic anemia based on International Study of Aplastic Anemia and Agranulocytosis and Camitta criteria. At the time blood was sampled, none of the patients had received any therapy. The study deep-sequenced TCR repertoires of sorted CD4+ and CD8+ blood T cells from severe aplastic anemia patients and healthy subjects. In the USA, patient enrollment took place under clinicaltrials.gov protocols 00001620, 01623167, 00001397, 00071045, 00081523 and 00961064. Ficoll-Paque density gradient centrifugation was used to isolate peripheral blood mononuclear cells. Before DNA was extracted, CD4+ and CD8+ T cells were sorted using either FACS or magnetic beads. Genomic DNA was used as template for profiling of TCR beta VDJ combinations and CDR3 sequences. An Illumina HiSeq 2000 was the platform used for TCR repertoire sequencing. The original pipeline was this. TRBV/TRBJ rearrangement plots, CDR3 size and DJ length profiles, and Simpson's diversity index were used to assess repertoires. The most abundant DNA sequence in the deep sequencing data was defined as the immunodominant clone. CDR3 amino acid sequences were screened for sharing across subjects and compared with published repertoires and the VDJdb database. TCRdb's own reprocessing of the public reads used fastp at Q25 and MiXCR and kept productive beta chains. Each entry merges the rows of one CDR3 protein and shows their most common DNA and genes. These V and J calls originate from TCRdb's pipeline instead of the authors' own analysis. Recorded for this sample are roughly 240,000 distinct CDR3 sequences; 45% to 50% of them occurred a single time. The ten most abundant clones make up 7.8% of the sample.

The V end loses 2 bases and the J end loses 3 bases, and a stretch of 11 bases separates them. The germline V gene gives CDR1 as SGDLS and CDR2 as YYNGEE. The CDR3 is 14 residues long, ends included. The CDR3 DNA has 42 bases and is translated from base 1. Results the study describes overall, beyond this receptor: No significant difference in CD8+ Simpson's diversity was found between patients and healthy controls (P=0.060). Roughly 30 CD8+ CDR3 sequences were found to be shared between patients and controls, but these sequences appeared to be highly expressed in patients and within the immunodominant clones of the patients.

Here the chain combines TRBV9 and TRBJ2-5, and the D gene may be TRBD2, 6 bases matching. The sample comprised sorted CD4+, CD8+, or CD8+CD57+ T cells (not recorded which) from PBMCs. The receptor comes from a human donor with aplastic anemia. This receptor has the CDR3 CASSVGGLEETQYL. In nucleotides, the sequence is TGTGCCAGCAGCGTTGGAGGGTTGGAAGAGACCCAGTACCTC.